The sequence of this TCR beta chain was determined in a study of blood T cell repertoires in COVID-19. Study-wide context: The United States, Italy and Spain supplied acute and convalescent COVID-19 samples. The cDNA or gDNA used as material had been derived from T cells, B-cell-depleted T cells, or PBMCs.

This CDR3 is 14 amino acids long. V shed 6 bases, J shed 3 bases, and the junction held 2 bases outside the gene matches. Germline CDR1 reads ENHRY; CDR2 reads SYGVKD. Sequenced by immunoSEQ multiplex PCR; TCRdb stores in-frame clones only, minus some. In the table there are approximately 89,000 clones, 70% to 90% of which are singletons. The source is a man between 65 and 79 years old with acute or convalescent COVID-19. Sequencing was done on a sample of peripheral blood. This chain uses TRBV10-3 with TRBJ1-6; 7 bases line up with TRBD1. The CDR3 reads CAISRDSYNSPLHF. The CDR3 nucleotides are TGTGCCATCAGCCGGGACAGCTATAATTCACCCCTCCACTTT.